Listed below are T cell receptor beta chains from one sample, sequenced in a study of CD8+ T cells in alopecia areata. This table comes from immunoSEQ multiplex PCR, and its TCRdb copy is limited to in-frame clones, with some not included. The sample yields around 300,000 clones, approximately 60% seen once. The starting material was CD4+ T cells sorted from blood, obtained at week 52, from a patient treated with tofacitinib. The source is a human donor with alopecia areata. The CDR3 runs from the conserved cysteine through the conserved F or W. Fields, in order: D gene, clone size, V gene, J gene, CDR3 length, CDR3 protein, CDR3 DNA. A D gene is named only where the DNA matches it firmly. Clone sizes are given selectively: once, few, many, or a class where the clone is expanded.

-	-	TRBV10-3	TRBJ1-5	18	CAISESMRAGGSNQPQHF	TGTGCCATCAGTGAGTCGATGCGAGCTGGGGGTAGCAATCAGCCCCAGCATTTT
TRBD1	-	TRBV29-1	TRBJ1-1	14	CSVLRQGRDTEAFF	TGCAGCGTACTACGACAGGGGCGGGACACTGAAGCTTTCTTT
TRBD2	-	TRBV7-6	TRBJ2-7	16	CASSPGGSGGSYEQYF	TGTGCCAGCAGCCCGGGGGGTAGCGGGGGCTCCTACGAGCAGTACTTC
-	-	TRBV30	TRBJ1-4	13	CAWSSTVNEKLFF	TGTGCCTGGAGTTCCACGGTGAATGAAAAACTGTTTTTT
-	once	TRBV9	TRBJ1-2	15	CASSVAVGEPYGYTF	TGTGCCAGCAGCGTAGCGGTCGGGGAACCCTATGGCTACACCTTC
TRBD2	-	TRBV7-9	TRBJ2-3	15	CASSPLAGGPLTQYF	TGTGCCAGCAGCCCGCTAGCGGGGGGTCCCCTGACGCAGTATTTT
-	-	TRBV4-2	TRBJ2-7	13	CASSQDLTYEQYF	TGTGCCAGCAGCCAAGATCTCACCTACGAGCAGTACTTC
-	few	TRBV7-9	TRBJ2-1	13	CASSLDRLGEQFF	TGTGCCAGCAGCTTAGATCGCCTTGGTGAGCAGTTCTTC
-	-	TRBV5-6	TRBJ2-7	12	CASSLSGIEQYF	TGTGCCAGCAGCTTGTCGGGGATTGAGCAGTACTTC
-	-	TRBV6-6	TRBJ1-6	13	CASTGPGDSPLHF	TGTGCCAGCACCGGCCCGGGGGATTCACCCCTCCACTTT
TRBD1	many	TRBV5-4	TRBJ2-1	13	CASKTGGRNEQFF	TGTGCCAGCAAGACAGGGGGGAGGAATGAGCAGTTCTTC
TRBD2	few	TRBV29-1	TRBJ2-3	16	CSVKALAGLSIDTQYF	TGCAGCGTCAAAGCACTAGCGGGGCTCTCGATCGATACGCAGTATTTT
TRBD1	-	TRBV7-9	TRBJ1-5	15	CASSAGQGNIQPQHF	TGTGCCAGCAGCGCGGGACAGGGGAACATTCAGCCCCAGCATTTT
-	-	TRBV6-6	TRBJ2-7	14	CAIWGGGSSYEQYF	TGTGCCATATGGGGCGGGGGCAGCTCCTACGAGCAGTACTTC
TRBD2	-	TRBV9	TRBJ2-1	18	CASSVVSSGGADYNEQFF	TGTGCCAGCAGCGTAGTTTCTAGCGGGGGTGCTGACTACAATGAGCAGTTCTTC
-	-	TRBV9	TRBJ2-3	15	CASSVGRTIPNTQYF	TGTGCCAGCAGCGTCGGGAGAACCATCCCAAATACGCAGTATTTT
-	-	TRBV30	TRBJ1-4	12	CAWRLLTEKLFF	TGTGCCTGGAGACTATTGACCGAAAAACTGTTTTTT
-	few	TRBV7-2	TRBJ2-7	16	CASSLRWGQDSYEQYF	TGTGCCAGCAGCCTCCGGTGGGGCCAGGACAGCTACGAGCAGTACTTC
-	few	TRBV6-5	TRBJ1-6	14	CASSYSTVDSPLHF	TGTGCCAGCAGTTACTCGACAGTTGACTCACCCCTCCACTTT
TRBD1	-	TRBV2	TRBJ2-3	15	CASSLQGSYTDTQYF	TGTGCCAGCAGCTTACAGGGGTCTTACACAGATACGCAGTATTTT
-	-	TRBV9	TRBJ1-2	15	CASSPRPGRINGYTF	TGTGCCAGCAGCCCCCGTCCGGGACGGATCAATGGCTACACCTTC
TRBD1	-	TRBV5-6	TRBJ1-2	13	CASTQGAYGGYTF	TGTGCCAGCACCCAGGGGGCATATGGTGGCTACACCTTC
TRBD1	-	TRBV27	TRBJ1-3	14	CASRGQGAGNTIYF	TGTGCCAGCAGGGGACAGGGGGCAGGAAACACCATATATTTT